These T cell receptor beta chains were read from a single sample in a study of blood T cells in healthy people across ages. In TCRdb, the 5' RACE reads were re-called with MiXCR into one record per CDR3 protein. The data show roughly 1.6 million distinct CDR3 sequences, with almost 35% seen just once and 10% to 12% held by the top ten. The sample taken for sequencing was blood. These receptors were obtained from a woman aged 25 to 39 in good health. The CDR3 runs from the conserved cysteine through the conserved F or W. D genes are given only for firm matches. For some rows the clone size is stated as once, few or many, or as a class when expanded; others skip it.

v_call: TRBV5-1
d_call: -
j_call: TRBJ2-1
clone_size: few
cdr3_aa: CASSSITPDNEQFF
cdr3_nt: TGCGCCAGCAGCTCCATTACACCGGACAATGAGCAGTTCTTC

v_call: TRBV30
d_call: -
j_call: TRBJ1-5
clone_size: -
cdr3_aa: CAWSPGAVGNQPQHF
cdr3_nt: TGTGCCTGGAGTCCAGGGGCAGTTGGCAATCAGCCCCAGCATTTT

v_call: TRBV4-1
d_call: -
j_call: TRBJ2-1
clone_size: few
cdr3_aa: CASSQDPSLNEQFF
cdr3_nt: TGCGCCAGCAGCCAAGATCCCTCCTTAAATGAGCAGTTCTTC

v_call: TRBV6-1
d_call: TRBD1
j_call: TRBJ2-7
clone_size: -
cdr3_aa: CASSGTGVGFEQYF
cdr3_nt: TGTGCCAGCAGTGGGACAGGTGTGGGTTTCGAGCAGTACTTC

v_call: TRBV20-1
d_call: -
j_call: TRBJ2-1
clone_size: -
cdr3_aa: CSARVSSPGVGGNEQFF
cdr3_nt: TGCAGTGCTAGAGTGAGCTCTCCGGGCGTCGGAGGTAATGAGCAGTTCTTC

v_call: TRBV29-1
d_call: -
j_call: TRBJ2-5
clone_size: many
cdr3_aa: CSVAGGTNGETQYF
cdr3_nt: TGCAGCGTTGCCGGCGGGACCAACGGTGAGACCCAGTACTTC

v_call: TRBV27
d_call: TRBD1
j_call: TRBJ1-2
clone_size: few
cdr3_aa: CASSQKGQGVGGYTF
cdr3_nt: TGTGCCAGTTCTCAAAAGGGACAGGGGGTTGGTGGCTACACCTTC

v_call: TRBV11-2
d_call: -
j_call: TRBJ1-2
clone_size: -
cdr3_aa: CACSLDPGTNYGYTF
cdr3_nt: TGTGCCTGCAGCTTAGACCCCGGGACTAACTATGGCTACACCTTC

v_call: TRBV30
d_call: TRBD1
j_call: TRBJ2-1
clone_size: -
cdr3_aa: CAWTTGQGDYNEQFF
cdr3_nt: TGTGCCTGGACAACAGGACAGGGGGACTACAATGAGCAGTTCTTC

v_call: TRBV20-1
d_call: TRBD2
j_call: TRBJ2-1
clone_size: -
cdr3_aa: CSARSGGSIYNEQFF
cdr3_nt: TGCAGTGCCAGATCGGGGGGATCCATCTACAATGAGCAGTTCTTC

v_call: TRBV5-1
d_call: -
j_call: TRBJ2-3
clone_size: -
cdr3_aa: CASSLGPQGTGSDTQYF
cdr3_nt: TGCGCCAGCAGCTTGGGGCCGCAGGGGACCGGATCGGATACGCAGTATTTT

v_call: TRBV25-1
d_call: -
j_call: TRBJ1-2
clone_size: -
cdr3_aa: CASSEWSLRGYTF
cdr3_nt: TGTGCCAGCAGTGAATGGTCCTTGAGGGGCTACACCTTC

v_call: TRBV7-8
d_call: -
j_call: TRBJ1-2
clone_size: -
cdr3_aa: CASSPHKGWEIYGYTF
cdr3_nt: TGTGCCAGCAGCCCGCATAAGGGGTGGGAAATCTATGGCTACACCTTC

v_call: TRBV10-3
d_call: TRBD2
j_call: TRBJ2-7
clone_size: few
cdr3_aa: CAISVSGRSYEQYF
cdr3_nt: TGTGCCATCAGTGTTTCCGGGAGGTCCTACGAGCAGTACTTC

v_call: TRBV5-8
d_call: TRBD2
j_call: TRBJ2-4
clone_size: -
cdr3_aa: CASSSGRRKAKNIQYF
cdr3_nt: TGTGCCAGCAGTAGCGGGAGACGGAAAGCCAAAAACATTCAGTACTTC

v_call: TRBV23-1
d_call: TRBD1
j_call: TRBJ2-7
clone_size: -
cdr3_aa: CARCPGQGYEQYF
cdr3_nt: TGCGCCAGATGTCCGGGACAGGGATACGAGCAGTACTTC

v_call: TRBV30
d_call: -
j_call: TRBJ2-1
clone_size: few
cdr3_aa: CAWNSAMPLYNEQFF
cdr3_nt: TGTGCCTGGAACTCGGCTATGCCCCTTTATAATGAGCAGTTCTTC

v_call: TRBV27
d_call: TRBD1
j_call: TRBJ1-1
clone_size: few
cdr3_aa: CASSTGAGEAFF
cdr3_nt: TGTGCCAGCAGCACAGGGGCGGGTGAAGCTTTCTTT

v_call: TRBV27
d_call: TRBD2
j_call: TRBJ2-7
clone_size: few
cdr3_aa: CASSPSGGPLSYEQYF
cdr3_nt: TGTGCCAGCAGCCCTAGCGGGGGGCCCCTCTCCTACGAGCAGTACTTC

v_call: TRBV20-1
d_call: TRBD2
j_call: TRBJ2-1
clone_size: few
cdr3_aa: CSARTSGYSYNEQFF
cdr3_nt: TGCAGTGCTCGGACTAGCGGGTACTCCTACAATGAGCAGTTCTTC

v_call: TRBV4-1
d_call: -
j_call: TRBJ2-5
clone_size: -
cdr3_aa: CASSQEGVGHETQYF
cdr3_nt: TGCGCCAGCAGCCAAGAGGGAGTTGGGCACGAGACCCAGTACTTC

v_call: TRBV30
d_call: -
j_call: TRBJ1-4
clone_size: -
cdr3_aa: CAWSAGKGEKLFF
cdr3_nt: TGTGCCTGGAGTGCAGGGAAAGGTGAAAAACTGTTTTTT

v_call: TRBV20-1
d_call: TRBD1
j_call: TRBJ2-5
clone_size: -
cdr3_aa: CSGDRGSGETQYF
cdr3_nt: TGCAGTGGGGACAGGGGGTCGGGGGAGACCCAGTACTTC

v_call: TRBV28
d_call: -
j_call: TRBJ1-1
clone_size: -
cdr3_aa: CASSLSKFGGMDTEAFF
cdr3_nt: TGTGCCAGCAGTTTATCGAAATTCGGGGGCATGGACACTGAAGCTTTCTTT

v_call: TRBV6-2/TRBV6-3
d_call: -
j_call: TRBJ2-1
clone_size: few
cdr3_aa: CASGVLQRIGEQFF
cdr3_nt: TGTGCCAGCGGGGTACTACAAAGGATCGGTGAGCAGTTCTTC

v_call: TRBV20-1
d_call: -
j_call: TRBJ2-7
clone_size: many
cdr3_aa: CSARDPGGITYEQYF
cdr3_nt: TGCAGTGCTAGAGATCCTGGCGGGATTACCTACGAGCAGTACTTC

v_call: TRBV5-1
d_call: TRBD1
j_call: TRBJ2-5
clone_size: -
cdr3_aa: CASRAPGQGGEQYF
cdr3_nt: TGCGCCAGCAGGGCTCCGGGACAGGGGGGAGAGCAGTACTTC

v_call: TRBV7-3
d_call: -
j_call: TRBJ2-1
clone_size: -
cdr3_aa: CASSYGGTGEEQFF
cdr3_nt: TGTGCCAGCAGCTATGGAGGGACTGGGGAGGAGCAGTTCTTC

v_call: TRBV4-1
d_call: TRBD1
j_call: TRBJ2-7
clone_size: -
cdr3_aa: CASSQVGTGVHEQYF
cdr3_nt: TGCGCCAGCAGCCAAGTGGGAACAGGGGTCCACGAGCAGTACTTC

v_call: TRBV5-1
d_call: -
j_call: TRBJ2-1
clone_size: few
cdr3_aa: CASTLHEGPYNEQFF
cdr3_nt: TGCGCCAGCACCCTTCATGAAGGCCCCTACAATGAGCAGTTCTTC

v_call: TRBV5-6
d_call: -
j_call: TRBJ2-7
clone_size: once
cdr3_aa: CASSLLWYGEQYF
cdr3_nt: TGTGCCAGCAGCTTACTGTGGTACGGCGAGCAGTACTTC

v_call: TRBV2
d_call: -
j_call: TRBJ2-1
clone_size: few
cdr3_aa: CASSAAAPHNEQFF
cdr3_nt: TGTGCCAGCAGTGCGGCAGCTCCCCACAATGAGCAGTTCTTC

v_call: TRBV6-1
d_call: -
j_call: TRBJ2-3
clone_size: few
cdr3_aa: CASSDLVGRGDTQYF
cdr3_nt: TGTGCCAGCAGTGATTTGGTCGGAAGGGGCGATACGCAGTATTTT

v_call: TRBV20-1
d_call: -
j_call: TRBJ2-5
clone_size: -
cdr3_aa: CSARERLRRETQYF
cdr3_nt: TGCAGTGCTAGAGAGCGGCTCCGGAGAGAGACCCAGTACTTC

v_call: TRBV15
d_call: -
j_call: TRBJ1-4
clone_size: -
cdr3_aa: CATSRGDDEKLFF
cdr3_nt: TGTGCCACCAGCAGAGGGGACGATGAAAAACTGTTTTTT

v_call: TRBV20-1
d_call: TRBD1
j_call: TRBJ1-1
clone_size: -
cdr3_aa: CSARSQGDTEAFF
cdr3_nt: TGCAGTGCTAGAAGCCAGGGGGACACTGAAGCTTTCTTT

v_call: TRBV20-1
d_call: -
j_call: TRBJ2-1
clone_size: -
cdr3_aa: CSARGDRGSGYNEQFF
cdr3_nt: TGCAGTGCTAGAGGAGACAGAGGGAGCGGGTACAATGAGCAGTTCTTC

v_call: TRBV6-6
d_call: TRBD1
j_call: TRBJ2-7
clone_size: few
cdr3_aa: CASSPEGTGGAGEQYF
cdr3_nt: TGTGCCAGCAGCCCAGAAGGGACAGGGGGCGCGGGGGAGCAGTACTTC

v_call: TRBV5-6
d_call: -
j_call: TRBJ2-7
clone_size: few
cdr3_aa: CASSFRDGSYKQYF
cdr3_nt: TGTGCCAGCAGCTTCCGGGACGGCTCCTACAAGCAGTACTTC

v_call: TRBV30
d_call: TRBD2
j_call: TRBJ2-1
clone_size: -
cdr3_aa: CALLAGVAYNEQFF
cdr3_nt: TGTGCCTTACTGGCGGGGGTCGCCTACAATGAGCAGTTCTTC

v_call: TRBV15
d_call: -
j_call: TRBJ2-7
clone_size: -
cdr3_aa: CATQNTGSPYEQYF
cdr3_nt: TGTGCCACCCAAAACACAGGGAGCCCCTACGAGCAGTACTTC

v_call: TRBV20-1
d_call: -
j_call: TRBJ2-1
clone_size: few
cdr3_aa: CSATPQGTSQFF
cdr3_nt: TGCAGTGCCACCCCACAGGGAACCTCCCAGTTCTTC

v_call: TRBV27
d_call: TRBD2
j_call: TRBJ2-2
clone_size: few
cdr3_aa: CASSSLAGGPTGELFF
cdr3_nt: TGTGCCAGCAGTTCATTAGCGGGAGGTCCCACCGGGGAGCTGTTTTTT

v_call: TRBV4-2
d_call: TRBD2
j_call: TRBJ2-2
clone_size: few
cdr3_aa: CASSQQSTGTSGNTGELFF
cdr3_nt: TGTGCCAGCAGCCAGCAATCTACCGGGACTAGCGGTAACACCGGGGAGCTGTTTTTT

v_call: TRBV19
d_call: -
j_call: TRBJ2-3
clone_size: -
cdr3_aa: CASSRRSGEDTQYF
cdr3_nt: TGTGCCAGTTCCAGACGGTCAGGGGAAGATACGCAGTATTTT

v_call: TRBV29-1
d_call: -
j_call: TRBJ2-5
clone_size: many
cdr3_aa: CSVGQSYQETQYF
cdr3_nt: TGCAGCGTAGGACAGAGCTACCAAGAGACCCAGTACTTC

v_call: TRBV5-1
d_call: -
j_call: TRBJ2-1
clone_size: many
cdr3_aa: CASGRGNEQFF
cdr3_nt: TGCGCCAGCGGGCGAGGGAATGAGCAGTTCTTC

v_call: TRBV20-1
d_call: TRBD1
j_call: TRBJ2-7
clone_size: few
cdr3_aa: CSARELTGTHEQYF
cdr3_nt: TGCAGTGCTAGAGAGCTGACAGGGACCCACGAGCAGTACTTC

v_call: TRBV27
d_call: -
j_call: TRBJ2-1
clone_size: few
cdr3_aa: CASSSLGSSSYNEQFF
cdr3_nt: TGTGCCAGCAGTTCGTTGGGGTCCTCCTCCTACAATGAGCAGTTCTTC

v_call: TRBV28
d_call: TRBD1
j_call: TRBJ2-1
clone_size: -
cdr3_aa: CASSLPNWGTGKFF
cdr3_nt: TGTGCCAGCAGTTTGCCGAATTGGGGGACAGGGAAGTTCTTC

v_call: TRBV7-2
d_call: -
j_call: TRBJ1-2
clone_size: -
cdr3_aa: CASSHGRGLGYTF
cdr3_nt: TGTGCCAGCAGCCATGGACGGGGTCTCGGCTACACCTTC

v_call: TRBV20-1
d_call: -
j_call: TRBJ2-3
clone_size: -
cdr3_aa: CSATDTTDTQYF
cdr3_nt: TGCAGTGCCACGGATACCACAGATACGCAGTATTTT

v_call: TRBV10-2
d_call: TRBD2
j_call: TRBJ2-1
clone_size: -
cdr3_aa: CASTPGTSGGDTEFF
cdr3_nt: TGCGCCAGCACTCCGGGGACTAGCGGGGGGGACACCGAGTTCTTC

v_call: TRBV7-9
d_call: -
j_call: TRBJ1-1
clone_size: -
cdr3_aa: CASSLVRGKDTEAFF
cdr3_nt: TGTGCCAGCAGCTTAGTACGGGGCAAGGACACTGAAGCTTTCTTT

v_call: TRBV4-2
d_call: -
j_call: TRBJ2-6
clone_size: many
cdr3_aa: CASSQDGTTGANVLTF
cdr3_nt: TGTGCCAGCAGCCAAGATGGAACTACTGGGGCCAACGTCCTGACTTTC